This T cell receptor beta chain derives from a study of blood T cell repertoires in COVID-19. Study details: The study drew acute and convalescent COVID-19 samples from the United States, Italy and Spain. PBMCs, B-cell-depleted T cells, or T cells were the source of the cDNA or gDNA that made up the material.

V shed 3 bases and J 4 bases; nucleotides not matched to a gene: 7. Germline V gene data show CDR1 as SGDLS and CDR2 as YYNGEE. The CDR3 spans 14 residues. Authors' methods: Reference gene primer amplification gave nucleated cell count estimates. Some clones are missing from TCRdb's copy, which holds only in-frame ones; the method was immunoSEQ multiplex PCR. That table furnishes V, J and clone size, whereas the DNA furnished D and trimming. The repertoire has 100,000 to 150,000 clones, around 80% of them found once; the top ten carry under 3%. This rearrangement joins TRBV9 to TRBJ2-7; 7 bases are shared with TRBD2. The clonotype comes from a man in his fifties with acute or convalescent COVID-19. The sequencing sample was made of peripheral blood. The CDR3 bases are TGTGCCAGCAGCGGAGAAGCGGGGTTTTACGAGCAGTACTTC. This gives the protein CASSGEAGFYEQYF.